A single sample gave rise to the 5 T cell receptor beta chains below, sequenced in a study of vaccination and CD4 T cells after COVID-19. Described treatment: 10-day PBMC culture with coronavirus spike peptide pools or control peptides (ViraFEST assay). Their recognized antigens are unknown. The Oncomine TCR Beta short-read assay sequenced DNA from cultured CD4+ T cells. One entry per CDR3 protein, called by TCRdb with MiXCR from the PCR reads. The repertoire holds roughly 16,000 distinct CDR3 sequences, with about 80% as singletons. Sequenced material: CD4+ T cells from blood, cultured in vitro. The origin of the receptors is a human donor who had recovered from COVID-19.

This clonotype was picked up a small number of times. The junction shows a germline mismatch at one end, possibly a read error. This chain connects TRBV6-1 to TRBJ1-5; maybe TRBD1 (6 bases). The germline CDR1 and CDR2 sequences are MNHNS and SASEGT. This CDR3 spans 15 amino acids. The CDR3 DNA is TGTGCCAGCAGTGAAGCCGGGGGCAGAAATCGGCCCCAGCATTTT. This gives the protein CASSEAGGRNRPQHF.

This clonotype was observed a few times. The chain couples TRBV6-5 to TRBJ1-5; 7 bases are a match to TRBD1. V shed 0 bases, J shed 7 bases, and the junction held 6 bases outside the gene matches. CDR1 MNHEY and CDR2 SVGAGI come from the germline V gene. This CDR3 is 15 amino acids long. CDR3 region: CASSYSRDSPQPQHF. The CDR3 DNA follows: TGTGCCAGCAGTTACTCGAGGGACAGTCCCCAGCCCCAGCATTTT.

By share, this clonotype ranks as medium-sized. The genes are TRBV12-3 or TRBV12-4 and TRBJ2-7; 9 bases map to TRBD1. With 8 bases clipped from V and 3 bases from J, the junction kept 11 bases outside the gene matches. CDR3 size: 15 residues. The CDR3 coding sequence is TGTGCCAGCGGGGTCGGGGGACAGGGTCTCTACGAGCAGTACTTC. This codes for CASGVGGQGLYEQYF.

This chain links TRBV6-5 with TRBJ2-3; D call uncertain. CDR1 and CDR2 (germline): MNHEY, SVGAGI. The V end was cut by 4 bases, the J end by 0 bases, with 11 bases between. This CDR3 is built from 15 residues. Written as DNA, the CDR3 is TGTGCCAGCAGTTTGCTCTCCCCGAGCACAGATACGCAGTATTTT. Translation: CASSLLSPSTDTQYF.

CDR3 nucleotides: TGTGCCAGCAGCTTAGCGCAGGGGGCCGGGGAGCTGTTTTTT. This codes for CASSLAQGAGELFF. This chain uses TRBV7-2 with TRBJ2-2; 7 bases match TRBD1. The V segment lost 0 bases and the J segment 6 bases; nucleotides outside the gene matches: 1. From germline, CDR1 is SGHTA and CDR2 FQGNSA. The CDR3 totals 14 residues.